The clone carrying this T cell receptor beta chain was counted only a few times. Its cognate antigen is unknown. Time point specified: patch test 1, 2 weeks after DPC sensitization. Treatment defined: therapeutic diphenylcyclopropenone sensitization with weekly scalp DPC. The germline V gene encodes CDR1 MNHEY and CDR2 SMNVEV (reference sequence). The V end lost 6 bases, the J end lost 3 bases, and 18 bases lay between the germline ends. There are 15 residues in the CDR3. This record belongs to a study of human T cells and chemical hapten exposure. Study overall: Donors were sensitized with 2% DPC on the upper inner arm. The patients were mostly female; they had alopecia areata, totalis or universalis. Study findings and constraints: Alopecia was present in the donors, so their immune response may differ from healthy people's.

MiXCR, run by TCRdb on the RACE reads, gives a single entry per CDR3 protein. The sample holds 75,000 to 100,000 distinct CDR3 sequences, 9.5% to 15% seen once. The clonotype comes from a woman aged 40 to 50 with alopecia areata. Some clones in this sample may be carry-over from other donors' samples. V is TRBV27 and J is TRBJ2-7; D not certain. This specimen was whole blood, taken in connection with sensitization to the hapten diphenylcyclopropenone (DPC). The CDR3 sequence is CASSSLLSRYYEQYF. CDR3 bases: TGTGCCAGCAGCTCTCTGTTAAGCCGTTACTACGAGCAGTACTTC.